This is a list of T cell receptor beta chains from one sample in a study of vaccination and CD4 T cells after COVID-19. TCRdb reanalysed the PCR reads using MiXCR and keeps one entry per CDR3 protein. The profile covers some 8,000 distinct CDR3 sequences, with 25% to 40% appearing a single time and 13% to 15% taken by the ten largest. These receptors' targets are unknown. The sample comprised CD4+ T cells from blood, cultured in vitro. Receptors were obtained from a human donor in good health. Each CDR3 is given with its conserved first and last residue. Each record gives: J gene, V gene, D gene, clone size, CDR3 DNA, CDR3 protein. A D gene is named only where the DNA matches it firmly. Size values are once, few and many counts, or a class for expanded clones, and some rows have none.

TRBJ1-1 TRBV6-2/TRBV6-3 . . TGTGCCAGCAGTTACGAATCCACTGAAGCTTTCTTT CASSYESTEAFF
TRBJ1-1 TRBV7-2 . . TGTGCCAGCAGCTTACGGCGAGGGACTGAAGCTTTCTTT CASSLRRGTEAFF
TRBJ2-3 TRBV27 . . TGTGCCAGCAGATACGCCCCGGACAGACCCACAGATACGCAGTATTTT CASRYAPDRPTDTQYF
TRBJ2-5 TRBV5-6 . . TGTGCCAGCAGCTTGTACAGGCAAGAGACCCAGTACTTC CASSLYRQETQYF
TRBJ1-1 TRBV6-5 . few TGTGCCAGCAGTTACGGGGGGAACACTGAAGCTTTCTTT CASSYGGNTEAFF
TRBJ1-5 TRBV20-1 TRBD1 few TGCAGTGCTAGTACGGGACAGAACAATCAGCCCCAGCATTTT CSASTGQNNQPQHF
TRBJ2-5 TRBV7-3 . few TGTGCCAGCAGCCGGTACGGGACCGACAAACAAGAGACCCAGTACTTC CASSRYGTDKQETQYF
TRBJ2-3 TRBV7-6 . . TGTGCCAGCAGCTTGCTAGCGCGGAGCACAGATACGCAGTATTTT CASSLLARSTDTQYF
TRBJ2-2 TRBV20-1 . . TGCAGTGCTAGCGGGGGGAACACCGGGGAGCTGTTTTTT CSASGGNTGELFF
TRBJ2-7 TRBV6-2/TRBV6-3 . few TGTGCCAGCAGTTACTCGGAGGTCTCCTCCGAGCAGTACTTC CASSYSEVSSEQYF
TRBJ1-6 TRBV5-6 . . TGTGCCAGCCGATCAGAGCAAATCTATAATTCACCCCTCCACTTT CASRSEQIYNSPLHF
TRBJ1-5 TRBV12-3/TRBV12-4 . . TGTGCCAGCACGTACCGGGGCACAGATACGCAGCATTTT CASTYRGTDTQHF
TRBJ2-5 TRBV2 . few TGTGCCACCGCGCGCACCCGACCGGGGGAGACCCAGTACTTC CATARTRPGETQYF